The 8 T cell receptor beta chains in this list originate from one sample, sequenced in a study of blood T cell repertoires in COVID-19. Here immunoSEQ multiplex PCR was the method, and the copy in TCRdb shows in-frame clones only, minus some. In the table there are 200,000 to 250,000 clones, under 90% of which are singletons. Material for sequencing was PBMCs or T cells enriched from blood (not recorded which). These receptors were taken from a woman in her forties or fifties who had been exposed to COVID-19.

The CDR3 is CASSPGRVPMNTEAFF. Here the CDR3 DNA reads TGTGCCAGCAGTCCCGGGAGGGTTCCCATGAACACTGAAGCTTTCTTT. This sequence joins TRBV27 and TRBJ1-1, with unresolved D. Looked up from germline, CDR1 is MNHEY and CDR2 is SMNVEV (reference sequence). Trimming pared 5 bases from V and 0 bases from J, leaving 16 bases between. The CDR3 spans 16 residues.

The chain links TRBV6-5 to TRBJ2-2; possible D gene TRBD2, 5 bases. The germline gives CDR1 MNHEY, CDR2 SVGAGI. The V and J ends lost 7 bases and 5 bases respectively, with 8 bases between them. This CDR3 comprises 12 residues. The CDR3 nucleotides are TGTGCCAGCATGAGGGAAACCGGGGAGCTGTTTTTT. It yields the protein CASMRETGELFF.

The chain employs TRBV3-1 (or the pseudogene TRBV3-2) and TRBJ1-6; TRBD1 matches 9 bases. J lost 0 bases, V lost 4 bases, and 4 bases had no gene match. CDR1 and CDR2 (germline): LGHDT, YNNKEL (reference sequence). The CDR3 covers 17 residues. CDR3 sequence: CASSLTGGSSYNSPLHF. The DNA of the CDR3 is TGTGCCAGCAGCCTTACAGGGGGCAGCTCCTATAATTCACCCCTCCACTTT.

The genes are TRBV5-1 and TRBJ2-7, with 10 bases aligning to TRBD2. V lost 0 bases to trimming and J lost 4 bases; unmatched junction nucleotides: 1. Germline CDR1 SGHRS, CDR2 YFSETQ. This CDR3 has 14 residues. In nucleotides, the CDR3 is TGCGCCAGCAGCTTGGCACTAGCGGGGTACGAGCAGTACTTC. As protein: CASSLALAGYEQYF. Looking up the rest from reference TRBV5-1 and TRBJ2-7 gives the full variable domain: KAGVTQTPRYLIKTRGQQVTLSCSPISGHRSVSWYQQTPGQGLQFLFEYFSETQRNKGNFPGRFSGRQFSNSRSEMNVSTLELGDSALYLCASSLALAGYEQYFGPGTRLTVT.

The V and J genes are TRBV25-1 and TRBJ1-2; D might be TRBD1 (6 bases). The CDR3 has 11 amino acids. CDR1 MGHDK and CDR2 SYGVNS come from the germline V gene. The V and J ends lost 6 bases and 7 bases respectively, with 9 bases between them. This chain's CDR3 is CASSSGVGYTF. CDR3 nucleotides: TGTGCCAGCAGCTCAGGGGTTGGCTACACCTTC.

This clone was detected once. The CDR3 nucleotides are TGTGCCAGCAGCTACAGGGGTTCAGATACGCAGTATTTT. This encodes CASSYRGSDTQYF. The chain is built from TRBV12-3 or TRBV12-4 and TRBJ2-3; 7 bases align to TRBD1. The length of the CDR3 is 13 residues. After removal of 6 bases from V and 4 bases from J, the junction contained 4 bases not matched to a gene.

The rearrangement joins TRBV5-4 to TRBJ2-5; TRBD2 matches at 7 bases. Germline V gene data show CDR1 as SGHNT and CDR2 as YYREEE (reference sequence). The CDR3 totals 14 residues. V shed 0 bases, J shed 2 bases, and the junction held 1 base outside the gene matches. CDR3 sequence reads: CASSLEAGQETQYF. CDR3 coding DNA: TGTGCCAGCAGCTTGGAAGCGGGACAAGAGACCCAGTACTTC.

This chain connects TRBV4-3 to TRBJ2-6; TRBD2 might be the D (7 bases). The germline CDR1 and CDR2 sequences are LGHNA and YSLEER. CDR3 length equals 19 residues. Trimming removed 1 base from V and 0 bases from J, with 16 bases in between. The CDR3 here is CASSQASGGRISGANVLTF. The CDR3 bases are TGCGCCAGCAGCCAAGCTTCCGGGGGGCGCATCTCTGGGGCCAACGTCCTGACTTTC.